This T cell receptor beta chain was recorded in a study of blood T cell repertoires in COVID-19. The Seattle patients joined while their infection was active and were tracked longitudinally afterward. Source study methods: Amplification from reference gene primers served as the basis for estimated nucleated cell counts. Libraries were prepared by immunoSEQ multiplex PCR; TCRdb keeps only in-frame clonotypes and omits some of them. The DNA was the basis for D and trimming; V, J and clone size are from that table. The sample records 150,000 to 200,000 clones, 85% to 95% being singletons. The TCR was taken from a woman in her sixties or seventies with COVID-19, enrolled during active disease. Sequenced material: peripheral blood.

This CDR3 reads CASSPRGSDATQYF. CDR3 nucleotides: TGTGCCAGCAGCCCCCGGGGGTCGGACGCGACCCAGTACTTC. This chain joins TRBV13 and TRBJ2-5, with D perhaps matching TRBD2 (6 bases). CDR3 size: 14 residues. Between the trimmed V and J ends, which lost 5 bases and 7 bases, there was a span of 17 bases. Germline V CDR1 and CDR2: PRHDT, FYEKMQ (reference sequence).